The sequence of this T cell receptor beta chain was determined in a study of regulatory T cells in long-lasting Graves disease. With iRepertoire HTBI primers and Arm-PCR of CDR3 regions, TCR beta libraries were built. MiXCR, run by TCRdb on the multiplex PCR reads, gives a single entry per CDR3 protein. The sample records roughly 700,000 distinct CDR3 sequences, 25% to 35% being singletons. This CDR3 is built from 15 residues. Trimming took off 4 bases at V and 3 bases at J, with 13 bases between the two ends. The germline gives CDR1 SNHLY, CDR2 FYNNEI. Findings and caveats of the study: TRBV28, TRBJ1-2 and TRBJ2-5 were favored in persistent disease. Comparison showed that persistent patients shared more public clonotypes (about 2,700) than new patients (966). Only peripheral blood was studied, not thyroid tissue.

Sample time point: persistent/refractory GD, antithyroid drugs over 5 years with positive TRAb. Following extraction of RNA from PBMCs, that RNA was used to make the TCR library. This clonotype was found many times. As yet, its antigen is unknown. This specimen consisted of peripheral blood mononuclear cells (PBMCs), obtained when the disease was refractory, from a patient treated with antithyroid drugs. The TCR originated in a female donor with Graves disease. The chain recombines TRBV2 with TRBJ1-5; weak D call: TRBD1 (5 bases). The CDR3 loop is CASSAAGTPNQPQHF. As DNA, the CDR3 is TGTGCCAGCAGTGCGGCCGGGACCCCCAATCAGCCCCAGCATTTT.